This T cell receptor beta chain was found in a study of a mutant IDH1 vaccine in newly diagnosed glioma. For this clone: The antigen is unknown. Sequence at one end of the junction differs from germline and may be a read error.

Profiled with immunoSEQ multiplex PCR; TCRdb holds only in-frame clones, not every one. The sample consists of 40,000 or so clones, approximately 85% of them appearing once. Noted time point: week 5, during vaccination. Vaccinated patients received 300 ug of mutant IDH1 20-mer peptide per dose, with topical imiquimod. From germline, CDR1 is ENHRY and CDR2 SYGVKD. The CDR3 is 15 residues long. The rearrangement uses TRBV10-3 and TRBJ1-3, with D hard to call. The sequences come from PBMCs, collected from a glioma patient whose treatment included an IDH1 peptide vaccine. This TCR derives from a man between 35 and 55 years old with glioma. CDR3 region: CAISEWASPGTTIYF. The CDR3 coding sequence is TGTGCCATCAGTGAGTGGGCGTCCCCTGGAACCACCATATATTTT.